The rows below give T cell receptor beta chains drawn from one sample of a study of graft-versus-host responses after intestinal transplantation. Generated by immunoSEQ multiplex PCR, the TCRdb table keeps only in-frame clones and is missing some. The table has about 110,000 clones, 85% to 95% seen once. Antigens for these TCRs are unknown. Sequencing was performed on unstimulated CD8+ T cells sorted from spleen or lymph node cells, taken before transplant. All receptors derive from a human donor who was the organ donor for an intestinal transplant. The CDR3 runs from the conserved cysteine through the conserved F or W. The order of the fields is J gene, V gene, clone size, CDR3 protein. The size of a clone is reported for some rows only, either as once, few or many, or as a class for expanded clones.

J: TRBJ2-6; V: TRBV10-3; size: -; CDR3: CAISLFDSGANVLTF
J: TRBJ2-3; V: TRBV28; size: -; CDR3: CASTLSAGWDTDTQYF
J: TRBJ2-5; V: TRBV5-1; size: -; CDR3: CASSLATSGRGRETQYF
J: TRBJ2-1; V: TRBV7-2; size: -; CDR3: CASSLTSETGNEQFF
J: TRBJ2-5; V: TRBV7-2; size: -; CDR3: CASSISSSAQETQYF
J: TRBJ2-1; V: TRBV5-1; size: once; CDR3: CASSLGDPGDEQFF
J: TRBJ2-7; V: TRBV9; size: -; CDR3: CASSTLLRAQIYEQYF
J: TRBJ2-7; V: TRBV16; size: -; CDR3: CASSRENPGAVYEQYF
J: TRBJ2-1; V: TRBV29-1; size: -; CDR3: CSVLWGNEQFF
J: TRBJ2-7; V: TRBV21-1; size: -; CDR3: CASSFRQASSYEQYF
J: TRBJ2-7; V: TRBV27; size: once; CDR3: CASSYGTGSEQYF
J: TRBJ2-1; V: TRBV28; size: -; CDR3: CASSLIGEQFF
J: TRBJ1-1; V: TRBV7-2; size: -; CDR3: CASSYPLGQANTEAFF
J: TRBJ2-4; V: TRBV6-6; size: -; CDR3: CAPSGNTGIAKNIQYF
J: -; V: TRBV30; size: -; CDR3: CAWSTGTGDYNEQFF
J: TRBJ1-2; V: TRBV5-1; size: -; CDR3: CASSLHDRDSGYTF
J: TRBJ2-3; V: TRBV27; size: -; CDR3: CASSLLAGPDTQYF
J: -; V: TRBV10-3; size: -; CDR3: CAIRANRSYEQYF
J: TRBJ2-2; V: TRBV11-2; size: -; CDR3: CASSLVRGGELFF
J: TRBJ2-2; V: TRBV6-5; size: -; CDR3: CASSQGRWEELFF
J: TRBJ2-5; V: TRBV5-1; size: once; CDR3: CASRPEGGYGETQYF
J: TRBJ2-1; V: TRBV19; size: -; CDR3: CADHGGLAGGNEQFF
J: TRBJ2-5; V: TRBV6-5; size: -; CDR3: CATQRGRGRETQYF
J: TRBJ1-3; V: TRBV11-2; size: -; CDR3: CASSFDLDRAGNTIYF
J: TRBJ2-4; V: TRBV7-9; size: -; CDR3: CASRDSGRVENIQYF
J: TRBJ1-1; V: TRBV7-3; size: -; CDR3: CASSFFLGARAFF
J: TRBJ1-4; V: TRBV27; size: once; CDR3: CASSPRYPLEKLFF
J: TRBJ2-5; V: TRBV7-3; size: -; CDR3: CASSLIGTSGMETQYF
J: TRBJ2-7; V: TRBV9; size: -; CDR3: CASSVALGPYEQYF
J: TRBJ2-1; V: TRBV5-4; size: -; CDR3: CASSITRQGFNNEQFF
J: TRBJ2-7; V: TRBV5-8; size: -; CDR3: CASSWIGTVSSYEQYF
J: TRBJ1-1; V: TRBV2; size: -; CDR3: CASSEGWNTEAFF
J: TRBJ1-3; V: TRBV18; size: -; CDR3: CASSPRVGQGAGNTIYF
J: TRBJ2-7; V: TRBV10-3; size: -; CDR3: CAISSLDDLGHHEQYF
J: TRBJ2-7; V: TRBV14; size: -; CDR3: CASSQDQTGYEQYF
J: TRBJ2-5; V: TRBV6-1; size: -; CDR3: CASSEATDIRWMETQYF
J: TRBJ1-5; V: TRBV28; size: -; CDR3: CASSPGGRGQPQHF
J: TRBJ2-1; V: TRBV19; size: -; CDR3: CASSPTPYDRGEQFF
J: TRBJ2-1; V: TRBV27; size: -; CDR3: CASFSGRVINEQFF
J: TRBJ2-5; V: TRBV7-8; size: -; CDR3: CASSSYPTDGDQETQYF
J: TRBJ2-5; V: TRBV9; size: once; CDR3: CASSPKSSETQYF
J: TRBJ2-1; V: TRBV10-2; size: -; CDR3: CASSLGRDEQFF
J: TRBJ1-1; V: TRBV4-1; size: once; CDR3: CASSQEKIKNTEAFF